Following are 27 T cell receptor beta chains from one sample sequenced in a study of T cell repertoires in cytomegalovirus infection. Using its own MiXCR run on the reads, TCRdb lists one record per CDR3 protein. The data show fewer than 300,000 distinct CDR3 sequences, roughly 26% seen once. Sequencing was carried out using PBMCs. Source of these receptors: a human donor in good health (CMV status not recorded). Some clones in this sample may be carry-over from other donors' samples.

This chain joins TRBV9 and TRBJ2-3; D call uncertain. Trimming removed 5 bases from V and 2 bases from J, with 12 bases in between. The CDR3 is made up of 14 amino acids. The germline V gene has CDR1 SGDLS and CDR2 YYNGEE. The CDR3 sequence: CASSVTSHTDTQYF. The DNA for the CDR3 is TGTGCCAGCAGTGTCACAAGTCACACAGATACGCAGTATTTT. The full variable domain, with the rest looked up from reference TRBV9 and TRBJ2-3, is DSGVTQTPKHLITATGQRVTLRCSPRSGDLSVYWYQQSLDQGLQFLIQYYNGEERAKGNILERFSAQQFPDLHSELNLSSLELGDSALYFCASSVTSHTDTQYFGPGTRLTVL.

The chain combines TRBV5-5 with TRBJ1-5, with D possibly TRBD1 on 6 matching bases. The CDR3 totals 14 residues. Germline V gene sequence: CDR1 SGHKS, CDR2 YYEKEE (reference sequence). V gave up 4 bases and J gave up 3 bases, with 11 bases separating them. CDR3 in DNA: TGTGCCAGCAGCACGGACAGACTCAATCAGCCCCAGCATTTT. Protein: CASSTDRLNQPQHF.

This clonotype occurred a few times. The chain joins TRBV12-3 or TRBV12-4 to TRBJ1-1; 7 nucleotides agree with TRBD1. Trimming removed 6 bases from V and 3 bases from J; junction bases left unmatched: 7. The CDR3 is 14 amino acids. In DNA, the CDR3 is TGTGCCAGCAGCCAGGGGGGAGAGGACACTGAAGCTTTCTTT. Translated: CASSQGGEDTEAFF.

The rearrangement joins TRBV29-1 to TRBJ1-1; 9 positions agree with TRBD1. The junction had 9 bases not matched to a gene; V was cut back by 7 bases and J by 9 bases. CDR1 is SQVTM, CDR2 ANQGSEA, per germline. This CDR3 is built from 12 residues. The CDR3 nucleotides read TGCAGCGCTGCGGGACAGGGATCTAAAGCTTTCTTT. Its protein product is CSAAGQGSKAFF.

In its sample, this clonotype was seen a few times. This sequence joins TRBV7-9 and TRBJ2-7, with D possibly matching TRBD1 (6 bases). V gave up 3 bases and J gave up 1 base, with 10 bases separating them. CDR3 length: 14 amino acids. Germline CDR1 SEHNR, CDR2 FQNEAQ (reference sequence). The CDR3 region is CASSLQGQSYEQYF. DNA for the CDR3: TGTGCCAGCAGCTTGCAAGGACAGTCCTACGAGCAGTACTTC.

The rearrangement joins TRBV28 to TRBJ1-1; no clear D gene. Germline loops: CDR1 MDHEN, CDR2 SYDVKM. CDR3 length: 15 residues. Trimming removed 4 bases from V and 5 bases from J, with 17 bases in between. CDR3 coding DNA: TGTGCCAGCAGTTATGGGAATTTTCAAACGACTGAAGCTTTCTTT. It codes for CASSYGNFQTTEAFF.

With regard to this clonotype: Being one base from a much bigger clone, this may be a read error. The chain uses TRBV7-9 and TRBJ1-2, with D maybe TRBD1 (6 bases). The CDR3 loop spans 14 amino acids. Germline loops: CDR1 SEHNR, CDR2 FQNEAQ (reference sequence). Trimming removed 6 bases at V and 6 bases at J, with 17 bases between. CDR3 protein: CASRTLRGGDGYTF. CDR3 nucleotides: TGTGCCAGCAGAACACTGCGAGGGGGGGATGGCTACACCTTC.

CDR3 in amino acids: CSARRLAVYEQYF. CDR3 in DNA: TGCAGTGCTAGGAGACTAGCGGTTTACGAGCAGTACTTC. The chain couples TRBV20-1 to TRBJ2-7, with TRBD2 matching 9 bases. CDR3 length: 13 residues. Per germline, CDR1 DFQATT and CDR2 SNEGSKA (reference sequence). J was trimmed by 4 bases and V by 3 bases; bases with no gene match: 4.

There are a few counts of this clonotype. The V and J genes are TRBV28 and TRBJ2-1; perhaps TRBD2 as D (5 bases). This CDR3 contains 16 residues. V lost 3 bases and J lost 2, with 14 bases in between. The V gene's germline CDR1 is MDHEN and CDR2 SYDVKM. The CDR3 bases are TGTGCCAGCAGTTTGGTAGGTGTGGAGGCCTACAATGAGCAGTTCTTC. Amino acids: CASSLVGVEAYNEQFF.

This clonotype appeared a few times. The chain recombines TRBV20-1 with TRBJ2-5; D is tentatively TRBD1 or TRBD2 (5 bases each). CDR1 is DFQATT and CDR2 is SNEGSKA in the germline V gene (reference sequence). V lost 5 bases, J lost 2 bases, and 12 bases lay in between. The CDR3 has 13 residues. CDR3 residues: CSADSGLQETQYF. For the CDR3, the DNA is TGCAGTGCTGATTCGGGGCTTCAAGAGACCCAGTACTTC.

This chain links TRBV5-1 with TRBJ2-2; the match to TRBD2 covers 10 bases. Germline-derived CDR1 and CDR2 are SGHRS and YFSETQ. Trimming at V came to 2 bases and at J to 5 bases, leaving 9 bases not matched to a gene. CDR3 size: 17 residues. The CDR3 here is CASSFASGGARTGELFF. In DNA, the CDR3 is TGCGCCAGCAGCTTCGCCAGCGGGGGGGCCCGGACCGGGGAGCTGTTTTTT.

This clonotype came up many times. This rearrangement joins TRBV7-3 to TRBJ2-5; 11 nucleotides match TRBD2. Germline-derived CDR1 and CDR2 are SGHTA and FQGTGA. The V segment lost 4 bases and the J segment 4 bases; nucleotides outside the gene matches: 8. The CDR3 is 16 amino acids. CDR3 amino acids: CASSYLLAGEGETQYF. CDR3 nucleotide sequence: TGTGCCAGCAGCTACCTACTAGCGGGGGAAGGAGAGACCCAGTACTTC.

This chain uses TRBV5-5 with TRBJ2-1, with D tentatively TRBD2 (5 bases). CDR1 SGHKS and CDR2 YYEKEE come from the germline V gene (reference sequence). The CDR3 length is 12 residues. V lost 4 bases and J 8 bases, leaving 10 bases between the germline ends. CDR3 nucleotide sequence: TGTGCCAGCAGCATTACTAGGGATGAGCAGTTCTTC. Protein sequence: CASSITRDEQFF.

The chain carries TRBV7-2 and TRBJ2-7; TRBD2 matches 8 bases. There are 15 residues in the CDR3. CDR1 is SGHTA, CDR2 FQGNSA, per germline. The CDR3 protein is CASTLGPSGSYEQYV. CDR3 DNA: TGTGCCAGCACCTTAGGTCCTAGCGGGTCCTACGAGCAGTACGTC.

This clonotype was detected many times. The chain couples TRBV12-3 or TRBV12-4 to TRBJ2-7; D is possibly TRBD1 (5 bases). Trimming cost V 6 bases and J 3 bases, with 12 bases left between them. The CDR3 sequence is 13 residues long. Here the CDR3 reads CASSFRVGYEQYF. The CDR3 coding sequence is TGTGCCAGCAGCTTCAGGGTTGGCTACGAGCAGTACTTC.

V and J are TRBV6-1 and TRBJ1-5; D gene uncertain. From germline, CDR1 is MNHNS and CDR2 SASEGT. The CDR3 runs to 13 residues. Trimming removed 4 bases from V and 1 base from J, with 5 bases in between. The CDR3 DNA is TGTGCCAGCAGTGCGTGGAGCAATCAGCCCCAGCATTTT. This gives the protein CASSAWSNQPQHF.

The rearrangement links TRBV30 to TRBJ2-6; D not resolved. V was trimmed by 4 bases and J by 4 bases, leaving 8 bases between them. This CDR3 region has 13 residues. In germline, CDR1 is GTSNPN, CDR2 SVGIG (reference sequence). Written as DNA, the CDR3 is TGTGCCTGGAAGGTCGGGGGGGCCAACGTCCTGACTTTC. This codes for CAWKVGGANVLTF. Combining the CDR3 with reference TRBV30 and TRBJ2-6 gives the whole variable domain SQTIHQWPATLVQPVGSPLSLECTVEGTSNPNLYWYRQAAGRGLQLLFYSVGIGQISSEVPQNLSASRPQDRQFILSSKKLLLSDSGFYLCAWKVGGANVLTFGAGSRLTVL.

The chain is built from TRBV5-1 and TRBJ2-5; weak D call: TRBD1 (6 bases). The V gene lost 4 bases and the J gene lost 7 bases, with 17 bases spanning the gap. The CDR3 runs 14 residues. The V gene's germline CDR1 is SGHRS and CDR2 YFSETQ. The chain's CDR3 is CASSTKQGPATQYF. In DNA, the CDR3 is TGCGCCAGCAGCACGAAACAGGGTCCGGCGACCCAGTACTTC.

The chain links TRBV19 to TRBJ1-5; D remains unclear. Germline CDR1 is LNHDA and CDR2 is SQIVND (reference sequence). Trimming pared 3 bases from V and 0 bases from J, leaving 18 bases between. The length of the CDR3 is 18 residues. CDR3 DNA: TGTGCCAGTAGTATCACCCCCCCGCGGGGATATAGCAATCAGCCCCAGCATTTT. Translating gives CASSITPPRGYSNQPQHF.

In its sample, this clonotype was seen many times. The chain employs TRBV7-2 and TRBJ2-3; 11 bases line up with TRBD2. With 6 bases clipped from V and 2 bases from J, the junction kept 4 bases outside the gene matches. The CDR3 totals 15 residues. Germline V gives CDR1 SGHTA, CDR2 FQGNSA. CDR3 DNA sequence: TGTGCCAGCAGAATACTAGCGGGAGTCACAGATACGCAGTATTTT. It yields the protein CASRILAGVTDTQYF.

V usage is TRBV19 and J usage is TRBJ1-4; D is perhaps TRBD1 (5 bases). Germline assignment: CDR1 LNHDA and CDR2 SQIVND (reference sequence). Trimming cost V 7 bases and J 4 bases, with 13 bases left between them. This CDR3 spans 14 amino acids. CDR3: CASNQPGDNEKLFF. The CDR3 DNA reads TGTGCCAGTAACCAACCGGGGGATAATGAAAAACTGTTTTTT.

Comment on this clonotype: A much larger clone differs by one base, so this may be a read error. This chain uses TRBV7-2 with TRBJ1-5; D gene ambiguous. The germline V gene has CDR1 SGHTA and CDR2 FQGNSA. V lost 2 bases, J lost 11 bases, and 13 bases lay in between. The CDR3 totals 13 residues. The CDR3 protein is CASSLSGMETQHF. The CDR3 region has the DNA TGTGCCAGCAGCTTAAGTGGTATGGAGACCCAGCATTTT.

The chain couples TRBV19 to TRBJ2-6; D remains ambiguous. This CDR3 region has 16 residues. Germline loops: CDR1 LNHDA, CDR2 SQIVND (reference sequence). V dropped 5 bases and J dropped 2 bases, with 13 bases sitting between them. The CDR3 DNA reads as TGTGCCAGTAGTCCTCGTGGTAGTGCTGGGGCCAACGTCCTGACTTTC. Protein: CASSPRGSAGANVLTF.

As for this clonotype: This may be a read error, as it is one base from a much larger clone. The chain has TRBV7-2 and TRBJ2-5; 7 bases line up with TRBD1. CDR1 and CDR2 (germline): SGHTA, FQGNSA. This CDR3 is 13 amino acids long. Trimming at V came to 5 bases and at J to 4 bases, leaving 4 bases not matched to a gene. The chain's CDR3 is CASSPQGPETQYF. CDR3 coding DNA: TGTGCCAGCAGCCCACAGGGGCCAGAGACCCAGTACTTC.

A remark on this clonotype: Its ends do not fully match the called genes, so a read error is possible. V is TRBV6-5 and J is TRBJ1-4; D not certain. The CDR3 extends over 15 amino acids. Germline V gives CDR1 MNHEY, CDR2 SVGAGI. The CDR3 loop is CASSYSGLTNEKLFF. The CDR3 nucleotides read TGTGCCAGCAGCTACTCGGGGTTGACTAATGAAAAACTGTTTTTT.

This clonotype was seen only a few times. J is TRBJ2-3 and V is TRBV19; 7 positions match TRBD2. V trimming: 4 bases; J trimming: 4 bases; junction bases outside the gene matches: 8. Germline CDR1 LNHDA, CDR2 SQIVND (reference sequence). The CDR3 length is 15 residues. DNA of the CDR3: TGTGCCAGTAGTACCCTGGCGGGAGTGGCAGATACGCAGTATTTT. This gives the protein CASSTLAGVADTQYF.

CDR3 sequence: CASSEPRPDTQYF. In DNA, the CDR3 is TGTGCCAGCAGCGAGCCTCGACCAGATACGCAGTATTTT. The rearrangement joins TRBV9 to TRBJ2-3; D uncertain. The CDR3 covers 13 residues. Trimming pared 3 bases from V and 4 bases from J, leaving 9 bases between. In germline, CDR1 is SGDLS, CDR2 YYNGEE.